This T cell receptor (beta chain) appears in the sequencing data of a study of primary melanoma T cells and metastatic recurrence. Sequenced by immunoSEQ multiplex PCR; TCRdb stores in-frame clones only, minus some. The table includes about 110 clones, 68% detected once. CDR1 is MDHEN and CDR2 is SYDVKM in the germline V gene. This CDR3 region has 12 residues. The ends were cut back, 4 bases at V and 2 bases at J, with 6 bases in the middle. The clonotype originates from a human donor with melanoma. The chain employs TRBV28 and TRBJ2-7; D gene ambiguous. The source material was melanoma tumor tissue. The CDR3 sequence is CASSSIAYEQYF. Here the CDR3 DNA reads TGTGCCAGCAGTTCCATAGCCTACGAGCAGTACTTC.